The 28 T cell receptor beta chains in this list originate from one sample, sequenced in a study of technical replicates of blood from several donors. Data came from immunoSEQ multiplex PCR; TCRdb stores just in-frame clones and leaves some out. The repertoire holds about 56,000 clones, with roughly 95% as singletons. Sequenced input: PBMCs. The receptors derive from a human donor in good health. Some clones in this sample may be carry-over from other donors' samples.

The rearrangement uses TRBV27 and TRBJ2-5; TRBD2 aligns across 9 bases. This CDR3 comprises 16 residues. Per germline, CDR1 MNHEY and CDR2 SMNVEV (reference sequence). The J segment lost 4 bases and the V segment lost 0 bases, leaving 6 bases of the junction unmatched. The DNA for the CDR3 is TGTGCCAGCAGTTTATCGGTAGCGGGGGTTTCAGAGACCCAGTACTTC. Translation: CASSLSVAGVSETQYF.

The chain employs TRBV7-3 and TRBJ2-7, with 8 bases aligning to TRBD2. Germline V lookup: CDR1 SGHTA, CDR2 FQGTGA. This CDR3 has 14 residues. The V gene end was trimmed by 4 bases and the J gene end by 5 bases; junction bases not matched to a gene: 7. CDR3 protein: CASSSNSGGNEQYF. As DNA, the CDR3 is TGTGCCAGCAGCTCCAACAGCGGGGGCAACGAGCAGTACTTC.

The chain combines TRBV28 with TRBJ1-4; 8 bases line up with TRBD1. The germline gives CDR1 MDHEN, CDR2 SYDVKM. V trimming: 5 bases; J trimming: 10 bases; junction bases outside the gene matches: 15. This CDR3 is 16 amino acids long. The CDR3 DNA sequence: TGTGCCAGCAGTATATCGACAGGGGATGGGATCGGAAAACTGTTTTTT. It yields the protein CASSISTGDGIGKLFF.

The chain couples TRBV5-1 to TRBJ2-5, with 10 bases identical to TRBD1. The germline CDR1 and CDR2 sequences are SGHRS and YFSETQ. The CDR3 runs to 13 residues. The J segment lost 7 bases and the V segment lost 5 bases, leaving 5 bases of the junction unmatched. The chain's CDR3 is CASRGTGDRTQYF. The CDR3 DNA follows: TGCGCCAGCAGAGGGACAGGGGATAGGACCCAGTACTTC.

CDR3 in DNA: TGTGCCAGCAGCTTAGAAGGCACAGGGGACTACGAGCAGTACTTC. It specifies CASSLEGTGDYEQYF. The gene calls are TRBV7-6 and TRBJ2-7; TRBD1 agrees at 7 bases. Unmatched junction bases numbered 6, after V lost 1 base and J lost 3 bases. The CDR3 length is 15 residues. CDR1 SGHVS and CDR2 FNYEAQ come from the germline V gene. The full variable domain, in which reference TRBV7-6 and TRBJ2-7 provide the parts outside the CDR3, is GAGVSQSPRYKVTKRGQDVALRCDPISGHVSLYWYRQALGQGPEFLTYFNYEAQQDKSGLPNDRFSAERPEGSISTLTIQRTEQRDSAMYRCASSLEGTGDYEQYFGPGTRLTVT.

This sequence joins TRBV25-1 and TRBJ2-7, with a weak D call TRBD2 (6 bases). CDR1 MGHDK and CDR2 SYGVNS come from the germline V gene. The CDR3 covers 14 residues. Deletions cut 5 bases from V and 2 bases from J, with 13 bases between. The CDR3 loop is CASSKGRGTYEQYF. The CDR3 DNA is TGTGCCAGCAGTAAAGGGCGGGGAACCTACGAGCAGTACTTC.

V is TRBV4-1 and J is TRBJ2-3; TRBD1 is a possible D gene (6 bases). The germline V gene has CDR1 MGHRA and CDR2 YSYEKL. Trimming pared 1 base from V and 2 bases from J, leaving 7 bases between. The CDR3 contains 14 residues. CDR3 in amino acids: CASSQGQATDTQYF. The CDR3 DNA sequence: TGCGCCAGCAGCCAAGGACAGGCCACAGATACGCAGTATTTT.

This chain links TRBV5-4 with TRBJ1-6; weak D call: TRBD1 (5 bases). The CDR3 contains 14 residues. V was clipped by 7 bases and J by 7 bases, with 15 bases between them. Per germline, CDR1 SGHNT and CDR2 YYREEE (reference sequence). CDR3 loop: CASSSWAGNSPLHF. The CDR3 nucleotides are TGTGCCAGCTCCTCTTGGGCAGGGAATTCACCCCTCCACTTT.

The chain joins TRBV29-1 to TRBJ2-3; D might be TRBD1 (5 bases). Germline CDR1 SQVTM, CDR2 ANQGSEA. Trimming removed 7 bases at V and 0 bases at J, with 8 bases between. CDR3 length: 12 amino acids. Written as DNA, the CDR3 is TGCAGCGCCAGGGCTAGCACAGATACGCAGTATTTT. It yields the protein CSARASTDTQYF.

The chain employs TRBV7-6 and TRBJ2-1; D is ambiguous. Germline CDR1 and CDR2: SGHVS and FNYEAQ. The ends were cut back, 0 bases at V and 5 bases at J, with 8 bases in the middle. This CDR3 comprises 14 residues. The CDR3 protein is CASSLADWDNEQFF. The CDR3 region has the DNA TGTGCCAGCAGCTTAGCAGACTGGGACAATGAGCAGTTCTTC. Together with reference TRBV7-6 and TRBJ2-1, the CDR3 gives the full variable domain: GAGVSQSPRYKVTKRGQDVALRCDPISGHVSLYWYRQALGQGPEFLTYFNYEAQQDKSGLPNDRFSAERPEGSISTLTIQRTEQRDSAMYRCASSLADWDNEQFFGPGTRLTVL.

CDR3 DNA: TGTGCCAGCAGTGATTATTCGGTAGATGGCTACACCTTC. Protein sequence: CASSDYSVDGYTF. The chain combines TRBV25-1 with TRBJ1-2, with D unclear. The CDR3 has 13 amino acids. V was cut by 3 bases and J by 6 bases, with 11 bases left in between. CDR1 is MGHDK, CDR2 SYGVNS, per germline.

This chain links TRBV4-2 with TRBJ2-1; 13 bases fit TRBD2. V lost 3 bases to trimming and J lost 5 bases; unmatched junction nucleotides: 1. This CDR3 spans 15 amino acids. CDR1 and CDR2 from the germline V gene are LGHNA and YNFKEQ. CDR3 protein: CASSQGTSGDNEQFF. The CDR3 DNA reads TGTGCCAGCAGCCAGGGGACTAGCGGGGACAATGAGCAGTTCTTC.

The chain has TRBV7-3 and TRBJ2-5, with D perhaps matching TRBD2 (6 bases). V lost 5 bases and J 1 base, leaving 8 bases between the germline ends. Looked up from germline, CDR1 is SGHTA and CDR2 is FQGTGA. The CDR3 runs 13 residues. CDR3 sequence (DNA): TGTGCCAGCAGCCGTAGCGGCCAAGAGACCCAGTACTTC. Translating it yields CASSRSGQETQYF.

CDR3 amino acids: CASSPQGLYEQYF. For the CDR3, the DNA is TGTGCCAGCAGCCCCCAGGGGCTCTACGAGCAGTACTTC. J is TRBJ2-7 and V is TRBV13; a possible D gene is TRBD1 (6 bases). CDR1 and CDR2 from the germline V gene are PRHDT and FYEKMQ (reference sequence). Between the trimmed V and J ends, which lost 5 bases and 3 bases, there was a span of 11 bases. The CDR3 has 13 amino acids.

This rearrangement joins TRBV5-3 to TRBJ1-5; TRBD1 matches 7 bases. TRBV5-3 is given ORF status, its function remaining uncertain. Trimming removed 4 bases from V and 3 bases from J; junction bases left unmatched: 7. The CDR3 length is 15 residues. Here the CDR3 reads CARSEAGTVNQPQHF. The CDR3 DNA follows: TGTGCCAGAAGCGAGGCCGGGACAGTCAATCAGCCCCAGCATTTT.

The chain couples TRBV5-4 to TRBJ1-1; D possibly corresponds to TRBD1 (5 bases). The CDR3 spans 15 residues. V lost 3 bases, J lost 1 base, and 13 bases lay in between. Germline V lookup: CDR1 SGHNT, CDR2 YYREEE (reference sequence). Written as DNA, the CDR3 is TGTGCCAGCAGCTCGATGGTCAGGGAGAACACTGAAGCTTTCTTT. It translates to CASSSMVRENTEAFF.

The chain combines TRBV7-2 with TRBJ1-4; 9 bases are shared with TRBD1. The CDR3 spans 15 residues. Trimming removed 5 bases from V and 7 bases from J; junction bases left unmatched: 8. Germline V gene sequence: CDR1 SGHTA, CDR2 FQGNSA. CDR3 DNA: TGTGCCAGCAGCAGATCCGGGACAGGGAGTGAAAAACTGTTTTTT. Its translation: CASSRSGTGSEKLFF.

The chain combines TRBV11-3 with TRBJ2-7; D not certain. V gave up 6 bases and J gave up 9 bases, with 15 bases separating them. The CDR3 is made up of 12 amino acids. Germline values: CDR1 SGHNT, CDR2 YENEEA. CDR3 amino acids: CASSSGLRGQYF. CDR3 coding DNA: TGTGCCAGCAGTTCTGGCCTACGCGGGCAGTACTTC.

The CDR3 protein is CASSRGTGDQGYF. Here the CDR3 DNA reads TGTGCCAGCAGCCGTGGTACGGGGGATCAGGGATATTTT. The chain couples TRBV4-2 to TRBJ1-3, with TRBD1 as a possible D gene (5 bases). The V gene's germline CDR1 is LGHNA and CDR2 YNFKEQ. The CDR3 has 13 residues. V shed 4 bases and J shed 15 bases, with 19 bases lying between them.

The CDR3 DNA is TGTGCCAGCAGCTTAGAGGGGCAGGCGAACTATGGCTACACCTTC. Its translation: CASSLEGQANYGYTF. The genes are TRBV13 and TRBJ1-2, with D perhaps matching TRBD1 (5 bases). Germline V gives CDR1 PRHDT, CDR2 FYEKMQ (reference sequence). The ends were cut back, 1 base at V and 2 bases at J, with 11 bases in the middle. The CDR3 extends over 15 amino acids.

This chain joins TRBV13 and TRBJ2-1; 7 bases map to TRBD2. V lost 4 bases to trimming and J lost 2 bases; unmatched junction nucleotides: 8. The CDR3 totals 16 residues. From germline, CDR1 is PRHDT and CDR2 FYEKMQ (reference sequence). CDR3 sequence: CASSSLLARPYNEQFF. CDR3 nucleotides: TGTGCCAGCAGCTCGCTACTAGCGCGGCCCTACAATGAGCAGTTCTTC.

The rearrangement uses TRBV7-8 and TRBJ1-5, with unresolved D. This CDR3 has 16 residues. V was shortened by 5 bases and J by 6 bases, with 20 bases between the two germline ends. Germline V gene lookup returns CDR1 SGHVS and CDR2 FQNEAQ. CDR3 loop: CASSLSHPRLAQPQHF. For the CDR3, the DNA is TGTGCCAGCAGCCTTAGTCATCCCAGGTTGGCTCAGCCCCAGCATTTT. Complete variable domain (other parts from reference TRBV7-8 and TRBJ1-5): GAGVSQSPRYKVAKRGQDVALRCDPISGHVSLFWYQQALGQGPEFLTYFQNEAQLDKSGLPSDRFFAERPEGSVSTLKIQRTQQEDSAVYLCASSLSHPRLAQPQHFGDGTRLSIL.

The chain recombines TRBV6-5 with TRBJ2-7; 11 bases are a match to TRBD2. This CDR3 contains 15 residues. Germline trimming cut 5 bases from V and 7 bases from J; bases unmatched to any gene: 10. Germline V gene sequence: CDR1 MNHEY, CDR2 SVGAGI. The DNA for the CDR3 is TGTGCCAGCAGTCCCCCGGGCGGACTAGCGGGTGAGCAGTACTTC. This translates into CASSPPGGLAGEQYF.

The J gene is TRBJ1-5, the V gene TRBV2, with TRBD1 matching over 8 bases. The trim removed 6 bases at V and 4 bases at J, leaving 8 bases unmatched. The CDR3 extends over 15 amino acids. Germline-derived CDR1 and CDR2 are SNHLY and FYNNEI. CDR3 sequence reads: CASRLGTGGNQPQHF. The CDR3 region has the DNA TGTGCCAGCAGACTAGGAACAGGGGGAAATCAGCCCCAGCATTTT.

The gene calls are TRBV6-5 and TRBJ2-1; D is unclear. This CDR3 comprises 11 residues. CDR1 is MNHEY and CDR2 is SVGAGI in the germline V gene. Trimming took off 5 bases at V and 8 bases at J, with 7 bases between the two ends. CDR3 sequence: CASSVADEQFF. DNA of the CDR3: TGTGCCAGCAGTGTCGCGGATGAGCAGTTCTTC.

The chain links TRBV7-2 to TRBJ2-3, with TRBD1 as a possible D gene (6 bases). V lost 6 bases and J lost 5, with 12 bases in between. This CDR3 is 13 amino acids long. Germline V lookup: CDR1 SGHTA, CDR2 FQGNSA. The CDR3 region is CASRPGVRDTQYF. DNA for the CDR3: TGTGCCAGCAGACCAGGGGTTAGAGATACGCAGTATTTT.

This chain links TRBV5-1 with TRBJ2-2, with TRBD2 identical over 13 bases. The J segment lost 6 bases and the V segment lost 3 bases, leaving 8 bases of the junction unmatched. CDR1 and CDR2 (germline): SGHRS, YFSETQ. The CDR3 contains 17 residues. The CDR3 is CASSSSTGTSGAGELFF. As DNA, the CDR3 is TGCGCCAGCAGCTCCTCAACCGGGACTAGCGGGGCCGGGGAGCTGTTTTTT.

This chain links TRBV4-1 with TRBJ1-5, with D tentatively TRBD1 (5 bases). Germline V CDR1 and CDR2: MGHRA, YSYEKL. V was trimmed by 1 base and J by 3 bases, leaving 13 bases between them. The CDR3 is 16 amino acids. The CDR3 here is CASSQVSSRANQPQHF. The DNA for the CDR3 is TGCGCCAGCAGCCAAGTCTCCAGCAGGGCCAATCAGCCCCAGCATTTT.